This T cell receptor (beta chain) was found in a study of T cells in Graves' hyperthyroidism and ophthalmopathy (dated by TCRdb to the late 2010s). For context, the study as a whole: Peripheral blood samples were taken at initial diagnosis, before any treatment was given. Whether ophthalmopathy could be predicted prospectively was tested in an independent validation cohort made up of some 20 hyperthyroidism patients plus 17 patients who later progressed to ophthalmopathy. The paper reports TCR Vbeta CDR3 sequencing of some 140 peripheral blood samples: under 45 ophthalmopathy, fewer than 80 hyperthyroidism and around 17 progressor patients. The study also compared thyroid tissue and blood T-cell repertoires from roughly 6 Graves' hyperthyroidism patients. After blood sampling, hyperthyroidism patients were treated with methimazole at a starting dose of 30 mg daily, and ophthalmopathy patients were treated with high-dose intravenous methylprednisolone. The 100 discovery patients were divided at random into training and test sets in a 7:3 ratio. TCR V-J signatures able to tell the groups apart were searched for in a discovery cohort of more than 90 patients, of whom under 45 had Graves' ophthalmopathy and roughly 59 had stable Graves' hyperthyroidism.

General conclusions and limits of the study: During validation, the model predicted progression to ophthalmopathy a median of approximately 7 months ahead of onset, with around 71% sensitivity and more than 72% specificity. No statistical method was used to set the sample size in advance, and investigators knew the group allocation. In cross-validation, a model built on a 13 V-J signature told ophthalmopathy apart from stable hyperthyroidism with under 90% sensitivity and about 81% specificity, and in testing the same model reached 80%/75%. Most expanded thyroid clonotypes (frequency above 0.001) were also detected in blood, a finding suggesting that blood repertoires may reflect thyroid immune responses.

Amplification of TCR beta CDR3 regions was carried out from RNA transcripts. The TCR CDR3 was subjected to a first round of RT-PCR using the HTBI primer set and the Qiagen OneStep RT-PCR kit. Libraries were constructed in a second round of multiplex PCR, after which size selection and purification were carried out. Libraries were sequenced paired-end with 100 bp reads on an Illumina HiSeq2000. The paper's processing steps were these. Raw data were processed with SOAPnuke, discarding reads with adapters, uncalled bases, mean Phred below 15, or no exact constant-primer or identifier match. High-quality paired reads were merged with COPE v1.2.5, and unique nucleotide sequences were defined as clonotypes. MiTCR v1.1 was used to align clonotypes to the IMGT TRBV, TRBD and TRBJ reference segments. Only V-J combinations with frequency above 0.0001, covering about 99% of repertoires, were analysed. A TCS score was defined as the ratio between F50 (clonal expansion) and ExV (chaos), using BLOSUM62-based TCRdist between CDR3 peptides within each V-J. Welch's t-statistics and random forest reduced fewer than 600 V-J features to roughly 13, which were used in a naive Bayes classifier (R e1071). Using fastp trimming at Q25 and MiXCR clonotype assembly, TCRdb reanalyzed the public sequencing data and kept in-frame beta chains. Entries that share a CDR3 protein sequence are merged under the most common genes and DNA. TCRdb assigned the V and J calls; the authors' analysis was not used. The sample contains some 570,000 distinct CDR3 sequences, 17% of them found a single time. The ten largest clonotypes hold 17% of the sample.

Remarks on this clonotype: What this receptor recognizes is not known. This could be a read error, since a much larger clone is one nucleotide away.

Ophthalmopathy patients had moderately to severely active disease, with a Clinical Activity Score of 3 or more, a NOSPECS grade of 4 or more, and a disease duration of less than 3 months. Patients with uncontrolled infections, other autoimmune diseases, pregnancy or lactation were excluded. Clinical symptoms, serum thyroxine and TRAb, thyroid ultrasound, and orbital computed tomography formed the basis for the diagnoses. Ficoll-Paque density gradient centrifugation was used to isolate PBMCs from 8 to 10 ml of fresh peripheral blood. Total RNA was extracted with Trizol reagent, and quality was checked on an Agilent 2100 Bioanalyzer. This TCR came from a woman younger than 30 with Graves' ophthalmopathy. Material: blood.

The CDR3 here reads CAISAKGNTEAFF. DNA sequence: TGTGCCATCAGTGCCAAGGGGAACACTGAAGCTTTCTTT. The chain is made from TRBV10-3 and TRBJ1-1; the D segment cannot be called with confidence. From its cysteine to its phenylalanine, the CDR3 spans 13 amino acids. Only the CDR3 portion is preserved as DNA: 39 bases, with reading frame beginning at the first base. CDR1 ENHRY and CDR2 SYGVKD were looked up in the germline V gene. V is reduced by 4 bases and J by 1 base, leaving a spacing of 7 bases between them.